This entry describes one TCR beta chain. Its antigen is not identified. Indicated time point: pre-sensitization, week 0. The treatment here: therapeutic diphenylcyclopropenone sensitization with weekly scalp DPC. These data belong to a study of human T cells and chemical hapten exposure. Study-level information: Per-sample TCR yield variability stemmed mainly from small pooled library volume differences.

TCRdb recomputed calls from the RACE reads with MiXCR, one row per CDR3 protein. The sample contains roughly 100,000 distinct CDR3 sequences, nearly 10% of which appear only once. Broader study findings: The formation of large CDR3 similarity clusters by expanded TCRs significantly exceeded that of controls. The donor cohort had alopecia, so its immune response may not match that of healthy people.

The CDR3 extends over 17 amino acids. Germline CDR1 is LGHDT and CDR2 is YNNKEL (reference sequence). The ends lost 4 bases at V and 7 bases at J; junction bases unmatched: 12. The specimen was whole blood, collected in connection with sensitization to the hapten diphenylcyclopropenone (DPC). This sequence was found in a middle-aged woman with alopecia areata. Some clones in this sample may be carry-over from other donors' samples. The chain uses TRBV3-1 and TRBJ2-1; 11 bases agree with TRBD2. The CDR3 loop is CASSLLKGLAGGNEQFF. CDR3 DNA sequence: TGTGCCAGCAGCCTACTGAAAGGCCTAGCGGGGGGTAATGAGCAGTTCTTC.